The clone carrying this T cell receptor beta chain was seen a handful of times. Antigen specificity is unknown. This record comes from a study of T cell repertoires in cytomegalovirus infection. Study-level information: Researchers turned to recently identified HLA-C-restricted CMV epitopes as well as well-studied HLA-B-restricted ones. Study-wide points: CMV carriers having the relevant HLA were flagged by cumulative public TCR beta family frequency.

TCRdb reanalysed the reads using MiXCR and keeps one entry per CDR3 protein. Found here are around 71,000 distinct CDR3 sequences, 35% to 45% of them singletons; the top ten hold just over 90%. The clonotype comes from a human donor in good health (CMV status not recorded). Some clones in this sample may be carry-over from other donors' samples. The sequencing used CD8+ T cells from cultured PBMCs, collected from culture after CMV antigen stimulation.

CDR3 DNA sequence: TGTGCCAGCAGCTTAGGGGGACAGGGGGTGACAGATACGCAGTATTTT. Protein sequence: CASSLGGQGVTDTQYF. The V and J genes are TRBV7-8 and TRBJ2-3; 11 bases map to TRBD1. CDR3 size: 16 residues. CDR1 and CDR2 (germline): SGHVS, FQNEAQ. The J segment lost 3 bases and the V segment lost 1 base, leaving 3 bases of the junction unmatched.